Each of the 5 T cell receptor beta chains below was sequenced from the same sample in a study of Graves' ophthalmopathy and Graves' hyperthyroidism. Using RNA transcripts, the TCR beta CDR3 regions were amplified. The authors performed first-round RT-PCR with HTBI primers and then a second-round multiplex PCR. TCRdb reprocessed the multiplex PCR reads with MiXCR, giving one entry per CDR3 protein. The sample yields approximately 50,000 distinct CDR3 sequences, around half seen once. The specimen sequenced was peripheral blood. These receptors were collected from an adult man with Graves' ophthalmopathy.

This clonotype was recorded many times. CDR3 sequence: CASRPDRQVNSPLHF. CDR3 in DNA: TGTGCCAGTAGACCGGACCGCCAAGTGAATTCACCCCTCCACTTT. The rearrangement joins TRBV19 to TRBJ1-6, with D hard to call. This CDR3 is 15 amino acids long. Germline lookup yields CDR1 LNHDA and CDR2 SQIVND (reference sequence). Trimming stripped 6 bases from V and 7 bases from J, with 16 bases between.

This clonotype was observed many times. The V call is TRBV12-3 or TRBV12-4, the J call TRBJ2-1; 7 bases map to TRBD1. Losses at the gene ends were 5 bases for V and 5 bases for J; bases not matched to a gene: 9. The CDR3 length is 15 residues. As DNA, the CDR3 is TGTGCCAGCAGTCCTACAGGGACAGCTAACAATGAGCAGTTCTTC. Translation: CASSPTGTANNEQFF.

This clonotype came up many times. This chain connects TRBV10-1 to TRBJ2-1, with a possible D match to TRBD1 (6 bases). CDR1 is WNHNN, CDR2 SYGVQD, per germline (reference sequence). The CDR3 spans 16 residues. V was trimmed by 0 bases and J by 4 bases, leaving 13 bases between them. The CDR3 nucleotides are TGCGCCAGCAGTGAGTCGAACGGACAGAAATACAATGAGCAGTTCTTC. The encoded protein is CASSESNGQKYNEQFF.

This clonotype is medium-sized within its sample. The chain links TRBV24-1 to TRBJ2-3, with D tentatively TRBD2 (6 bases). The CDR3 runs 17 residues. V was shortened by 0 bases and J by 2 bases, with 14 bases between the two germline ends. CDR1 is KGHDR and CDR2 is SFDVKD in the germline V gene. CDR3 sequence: CATSDLFGTGNTDTQYF. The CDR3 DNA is TGTGCCACCAGTGATTTGTTCGGGACTGGTAACACAGATACGCAGTATTTT.

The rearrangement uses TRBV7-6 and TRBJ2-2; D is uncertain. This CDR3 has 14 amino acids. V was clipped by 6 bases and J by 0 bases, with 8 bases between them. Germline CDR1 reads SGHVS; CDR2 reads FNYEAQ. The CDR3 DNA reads TGTGCCAGCAGGGGTGTATCGAACACCGGGGAGCTGTTTTTT. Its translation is CASRGVSNTGELFF.